These 25 T cell receptor beta chains came from one sample sequenced in a study of OX40 agonist ivuxolimab in advanced cancers. Here immunoSEQ multiplex PCR was the method, and the copy in TCRdb shows in-frame clones only, minus some. The profile shows under 95,000 clones, roughly nine tenths of them singletons. Specimen: CD4+ or CD8+ T cells sorted from blood, collected in a trial of the OX40 agonist ivuxolimab. All receptors come from an adult with an advanced solid tumor such as melanoma, head and neck, liver or kidney cancer.

This clone was recorded once. The chain has TRBV18 and TRBJ1-2; D is undetermined. The CDR3 is 12 amino acids. V lost 3 bases and J 2 bases, leaving 4 bases between the germline ends. Germline values: CDR1 KGHSH, CDR2 LQKENI. This CDR3 reads CASSPTNYGYTF. The CDR3 DNA follows: TGTGCCAGCTCACCGACCAACTATGGCTACACCTTC.

The CDR3 nucleotides read TGTGCCAGCAGCTTAGTATGGGCGGGAGGGGGTGAGCAGTACTTC. This sequence encodes CASSLVWAGGGEQYF. The J gene is TRBJ2-7, the V gene TRBV11-2, with 9 bases that match TRBD2. The V segment lost 1 base and the J segment 7 bases; nucleotides outside the gene matches: 8. Per the germline V gene, CDR1 is SGHAT and CDR2 is FQNNGV. The CDR3 runs to 15 residues.

The CDR3 sequence is CASSPPGLHYTDTQYF. CDR3 bases: TGTGCCAGCAGTCCCCCGGGACTACACTACACAGATACGCAGTATTTT. The V and J genes are TRBV28 and TRBJ2-3; TRBD2 agrees at 7 bases. Germline V gene sequence: CDR1 MDHEN, CDR2 SYDVKM. J gave up 2 bases and V 5 bases, and 10 bases lay outside the gene matches. CDR3 length equals 16 residues.

The CDR3 region is CASNLGAGMNTEAFF. Written as DNA, the CDR3 is TGCGCCAGCAACCTCGGAGCGGGTATGAACACTGAAGCTTTCTTT. V usage is TRBV5-1 and J usage is TRBJ1-1; no definite D call. V lost 6 bases to trimming and J lost 0 bases, with 15 bases between them. This CDR3 is 15 amino acids long. CDR1 SGHRS and CDR2 YFSETQ come from the germline V gene.

This chain links TRBV7-3 with TRBJ1-6, with D possibly being TRBD1 (6 bases). Germline CDR1 reads SGHTA; CDR2 reads FQGTGA. The CDR3 runs 14 residues. V lost 4 bases and J lost 6, with 10 bases in between. This CDR3 reads CASSSGQTNSPLHF. DNA for the CDR3: TGTGCCAGCAGCTCAGGACAGACTAATTCACCCCTCCACTTT.

This chain connects TRBV11-2 to TRBJ2-1, with 13 bases identical to TRBD2. The CDR3 is made up of 17 amino acids. The J segment lost 7 bases and the V segment lost 5 bases, leaving 11 bases of the junction unmatched. CDR1 and CDR2 from the germline V gene are SGHAT and FQNNGV. CDR3 coding DNA: TGTGCCAGCAGCCTTCGGACTAGCGGGAGCGGTCGGAATGAGCAGTTCTTC. This sequence encodes CASSLRTSGSGRNEQFF.

The J gene is TRBJ1-2, the V gene TRBV15; 7 bases agree with TRBD1. The V and J ends lost 6 bases and 0 bases, in that order; junction bases with no gene match: 4. The germline CDR1 and CDR2 sequences are LNHNV and YYDKDF (reference sequence). This CDR3 comprises 14 residues. The CDR3 here is CATREGATNYGYTF. DNA of the CDR3: TGTGCCACCAGAGAGGGGGCAACTAACTATGGCTACACCTTC.

The chain carries TRBV6-5 and TRBJ1-5; TRBD1 matches 9 bases. Germline V lookup: CDR1 MNHEY, CDR2 SVGAGI. J was trimmed by 8 bases and V by 8 bases; bases with no gene match: 7. The length of the CDR3 is 13 residues. CDR3 nucleotides: TGTGCCAGCGGAGACAGGGGGTGGGAGCCCCAGCATTTT. It translates to CASGDRGWEPQHF.

J is TRBJ2-1 and V is TRBV9; 10 nucleotides match TRBD2. The CDR3 has 17 amino acids. Germline CDR1 is SGDLS and CDR2 is YYNGEE. V lost 0 bases, J lost 7 bases, and 10 bases stayed unmatched. The DNA of the CDR3 is TGTGCCAGCAGCGTAGAGTCTAGCGGGAGCCTTATTAATGAGCAGTTCTTC. Translation gives CASSVESSGSLINEQFF.

The chain combines TRBV10-1 with TRBJ1-2; 9 bases are a match to TRBD1. In germline, CDR1 is WNHNN, CDR2 SYGVQD (reference sequence). The CDR3 consists of 14 residues. The V segment lost 6 bases and the J segment 7 bases; nucleotides outside the gene matches: 9. CDR3 sequence: CASSDGTGSVGYTF. The CDR3 nucleotides read TGCGCCAGCAGCGATGGGACAGGGTCGGTTGGCTACACCTTC.

J is TRBJ1-4 and V is TRBV19; 8 bases are shared with TRBD1. The CDR3 runs 15 residues. Germline V gene sequence: CDR1 LNHDA, CDR2 SQIVND (reference sequence). After removal of 5 bases from V and 6 bases from J, the junction contained 8 bases not matched to a gene. The CDR3 reads CASSLLRGQDEKLFF. The CDR3 DNA reads as TGTGCCAGTAGTCTTCTTCGGGGACAGGATGAAAAACTGTTTTTT.

A single count supports this clone. The chain joins TRBV9 to TRBJ2-1; the match to TRBD2 covers 7 bases. Unmatched junction bases numbered 3, after V lost 3 bases and J lost 0 bases. Germline CDR1 SGDLS, CDR2 YYNGEE. The CDR3 sequence is 15 residues long. The DNA of the CDR3 is TGTGCCAGCAGCGCCGGGGGGAACTCCTACAATGAGCAGTTCTTC. It translates to CASSAGGNSYNEQFF. The whole variable domain, filled in from reference TRBV9 and TRBJ2-1, reads DSGVTQTPKHLITATGQRVTLRCSPRSGDLSVYWYQQSLDQGLQFLIQYYNGEERAKGNILERFSAQQFPDLHSELNLSSLELGDSALYFCASSAGGNSYNEQFFGPGTRLTVL.

The DNA of the CDR3 is TGTGCCAGCAGCGCCCGCACGACAGTTTCCGAGCAGTACTTC. It specifies CASSARTTVSEQYF. J is TRBJ2-7 and V is TRBV9; TRBD1 is a possible D gene (5 bases). Deletions cut 3 bases from V and 6 bases from J, with 16 bases between. The CDR3 has 14 residues. CDR1 and CDR2 from the germline V gene are SGDLS and YYNGEE.

V gene TRBV2 combines with J gene TRBJ2-1, with no clear D. Germline V gene data show CDR1 as SNHLY and CDR2 as FYNNEI. The CDR3 has 15 amino acids. V lost 0 bases and J lost 2, with 8 bases in between. The CDR3 region has the DNA TGTGCCAGCAGTGAAGCCAGACCCACCTACAATGAGCAGTTCTTC. It yields the protein CASSEARPTYNEQFF.

The V gene is TRBV18, the J gene TRBJ2-1; 7 bases align to TRBD2. Germline V gives CDR1 KGHSH, CDR2 LQKENI. With V trimmed by 3 bases and J by 0 bases, 8 bases remained unmatched. The CDR3 sequence is 17 residues long. CDR3 in DNA: TGTGCCAGCTCACCGGGGGGGATATTGAGCTCCTACAATGAGCAGTTCTTC. Amino acids: CASSPGGILSSYNEQFF.

The V call is TRBV5-1, the J call TRBJ2-6; D gene unclear. The germline V gene encodes CDR1 SGHRS and CDR2 YFSETQ. This CDR3 is 15 amino acids long. The V and J ends lost 0 bases and 0 bases respectively, with 4 bases between them. The CDR3 sequence: CASSLGNSGANVLTF. The CDR3 DNA reads as TGCGCCAGCAGCTTGGGTAACTCTGGGGCCAACGTCCTGACTTTC.

The chain recombines TRBV19 with TRBJ1-1; D call uncertain. Between the trimmed V and J ends, which lost 7 bases and 1 base, there was a span of 4 bases. CDR1 and CDR2 (germline): LNHDA, SQIVND (reference sequence). This CDR3 comprises 11 residues. The CDR3 sequence: CASKQNTEAFF. The CDR3 bases are TGTGCCAGTAAGCAGAACACTGAAGCTTTCTTT.

With regard to this clone: It is likely a read error, because the conserved phenylalanine at the end of the CDR3 is missing. It is unclear where the CDR3 begins or ends on the DNA, so no DNA is shown, and the CDR3 is as TCRdb lists it. The V and J genes are TRBV15 and TRBJ2-7; the table gives TRBD2 as D, unverified against the DNA. The CDR3 region is 14 residues in length, termini included. Germline values: CDR1 LNHNV, CDR2 YYDKDF (reference sequence). The CDR3 loop is CATSRDHPSAHHSG.

The CDR3 DNA is TGTGCCAGCAGCTTAATCGCTGACAGTCTCTCTGGAAACACCATATATTTT. Its protein product is CASSLIADSLSGNTIYF. The genes are TRBV7-8 and TRBJ1-3, with a possible D match to TRBD1 (5 bases). Trimming took off 2 bases at V and 0 bases at J, with 14 bases between the two ends. Germline-derived CDR1 and CDR2 are SGHVS and FQNEAQ. This CDR3 region has 17 residues.

J is TRBJ1-1 and V is TRBV5-1; maybe TRBD1 (5 bases). The CDR3 consists of 13 residues. CDR1 is SGHRS and CDR2 is YFSETQ in the germline V gene. Between the trimmed V and J ends, which lost 7 bases and 6 bases, there was a span of 16 bases. In DNA, the CDR3 is TGCGCCAGCGGCCGGGGGGGAGCGGCTGAAGCTTTCTTT. Its translation is CASGRGGAAEAFF.

The rearrangement joins TRBV7-8 to TRBJ2-2; 7 nucleotides line up with TRBD2. The CDR3 runs to 14 residues. The trim removed 4 bases at V and 6 bases at J, leaving 5 bases unmatched. The germline V gene has CDR1 SGHVS and CDR2 FQNEAQ. CDR3: CASSYLAGAGELFF. The DNA of the CDR3 is TGTGCCAGCAGCTACCTGGCGGGGGCCGGGGAGCTGTTTTTT.

The rearrangement links TRBV5-1 to TRBJ2-7, with 8 bases that match TRBD1. J was trimmed by 4 bases and V by 0 bases; bases with no gene match: 9. The CDR3 consists of 16 residues. The germline V gene has CDR1 SGHRS and CDR2 YFSETQ. The CDR3 sequence: CASSLVGDRINYEQYF. The CDR3 nucleotides are TGCGCCAGCAGCTTGGTGGGGGACAGGATTAATTACGAGCAGTACTTC. Based on the CDR3 plus reference TRBV5-1 and TRBJ2-7, the full variable domain is KAGVTQTPRYLIKTRGQQVTLSCSPISGHRSVSWYQQTPGQGLQFLFEYFSETQRNKGNFPGRFSGRQFSNSRSEMNVSTLELGDSALYLCASSLVGDRINYEQYFGPGTRLTVT.

The chain uses TRBV5-1 and TRBJ2-1; 10 bases fit TRBD2. The germline V gene encodes CDR1 SGHRS and CDR2 YFSETQ. The J segment lost 2 bases and the V segment lost 3 bases, leaving 8 bases of the junction unmatched. The CDR3 contains 17 residues. CDR3 loop: CASSSSTSGFTYNEQFF. The CDR3 nucleotides are TGCGCCAGCAGCTCCTCGACTAGCGGGTTCACCTACAATGAGCAGTTCTTC. Full variable domain (remainder filled in from reference TRBV5-1 and TRBJ2-1): KAGVTQTPRYLIKTRGQQVTLSCSPISGHRSVSWYQQTPGQGLQFLFEYFSETQRNKGNFPGRFSGRQFSNSRSEMNVSTLELGDSALYLCASSSSTSGFTYNEQFFGPGTRLTVL.

The V and J genes are TRBV6-6 and TRBJ2-7; D is uncertain. The CDR3 is 11 amino acids. Germline V CDR1 and CDR2: MNHNY, SVGAGI (reference sequence). V lost 2 bases and J 9 bases, leaving 8 bases between the germline ends. CDR3 bases: TGTGCCAGCAGTTACGTTGGAGTGCAGTACTTC. Protein product: CASSYVGVQYF.

The gene calls are TRBV7-9 and TRBJ2-7, with D unresolved. Trimming pared 1 base from V and 4 bases from J, leaving 8 bases between. CDR1 is SEHNR and CDR2 is FQNEAQ in the germline V gene (reference sequence). The CDR3 contains 13 residues. The CDR3 DNA follows: TGTGCCAGCAGCTTAGGTACCCCTTACGAGCAGTACTTC. Protein product: CASSLGTPYEQYF.